The 16 T cell receptor beta chains listed next were all sequenced from one sample in a study of Ad26.COV2.S vaccination and SARS-CoV-2 variants (dated by TCRdb to the early 2020s). Preparation of the library involved the immunoSEQ multiplex PCR assay. TCRdb holds this immuneACCESS table with in-frame rearrangements only. Some clones are missing; in checked studies, unresolved V genes explain under half, and the rest has no known cause. In all, the sample holds 350,000 to 550,000 clones, and 89% of those were seen once. Around 2.6% of the sample lies in the top ten. The treatment or condition label, as the study defines it: roughly 19 received Ad26.COV2.S at low or high dose, single or two shots; roughly 5 received placebo; per-sample allocation not given. For vaccine and placebo recipients, repertoires were sequenced using samples collected on day 63 after the first injection. Specimen: peripheral blood, collected in a trial of Ad26.COV2.S vaccine versus placebo. The receptors derive from a person aged 18-65 years who received the Ad26.COV2.S COVID-19 vaccine or a placebo.

The chain carries TRBV5-1 and TRBJ2-1; 11 positions agree with TRBD2. Trimming at V came to 0 bases and at J to 6 bases, leaving 2 bases not matched to a gene. Germline CDR1 and CDR2: SGHRS and YFSETQ. The CDR3 length is 15 residues. CDR3 amino acids: CASSLVTSGVNEQFF. The CDR3 DNA reads as TGCGCCAGCAGCTTGGTGACTAGCGGGGTCAATGAGCAGTTCTTC.

This rearrangement joins TRBV28 to TRBJ1-2; D ambiguous. Trimming took off 3 bases at V and 3 bases at J, with 11 bases between the two ends. Germline assignment: CDR1 MDHEN and CDR2 SYDVKM. The CDR3 has 14 amino acids. This CDR3 reads CASSFFLHYYGYTF. The CDR3 DNA sequence: TGTGCCAGCAGTTTTTTCTTACACTACTATGGCTACACCTTC.

This rearrangement joins TRBV19 to TRBJ2-3, with D tentatively TRBD2 (5 bases). CDR3 length: 17 residues. V was pared by 7 bases and J by 4 bases, with 24 bases between. CDR1 and CDR2 from the germline V gene are LNHDA and SQIVND (reference sequence). As DNA, the CDR3 is TGTGCCAGTATCCCCCCTCTATCTCGGGAAAGGTCAGATACGCAGTATTTT. Its protein is CASIPPLSRERSDTQYF.

This sequence joins TRBV4-3 and TRBJ1-3; possibly TRBD1 for D (6 bases). CDR3 length equals 16 residues. Trimming left V 6 bases short and J 2 bases short, with 17 bases between. CDR1 is LGHNA, CDR2 YSLEER, per germline. The CDR3, as DNA: TGCGCCAGCAGGGCACACAGGGAAGGGACTGGAAACACCATATATTTT. The encoded protein is CASRAHREGTGNTIYF.

J is TRBJ2-2 and V is TRBV5-1; D is ambiguous. Germline V CDR1 and CDR2: SGHRS, YFSETQ. This CDR3 is 13 amino acids long. Trimming stripped 0 bases from V and 6 bases from J, with 6 bases between. In DNA, the CDR3 is TGCGCCAGCAGCTTGGTAGGGCCCGGGGAGCTGTTTTTT. Residues: CASSLVGPGELFF.

V gene TRBV28 combines with J gene TRBJ1-2, with 8 bases lining up with TRBD1. Trimming took 8 bases from V and 3 from J; bases not matched to a gene: 5. The germline V gene has CDR1 MDHEN and CDR2 SYDVKM. The CDR3 consists of 13 residues. This CDR3 reads CASQTGEYYGYTF. CDR3 nucleotides: TGTGCCAGCCAGACAGGGGAGTACTATGGCTACACCTTC.

This chain uses TRBV20-1 with TRBJ2-5, with a possible D match to TRBD1 (6 bases). CDR1 and CDR2 from the germline V gene are DFQATT and SNEGSKA (reference sequence). V was cut by 6 bases and J by 13 bases, with 18 bases left in between. The CDR3 is 11 residues long. CDR3 nucleotides: TGCAGTGCCCAAAGCCTGGCCAGGGGGTACTTC. Residues: CSAQSLARGYF.

The chain combines TRBV6-5 with TRBJ1-5; TRBD1 might be the D (5 bases). The CDR3 is 15 amino acids. Germline V CDR1 and CDR2: MNHEY, SVGAGI. Trimming took 0 bases from V and 6 from J, leaving 12 bases between them. CDR3 DNA: TGTGCCAGCAGTTACTCAAGGGGAGTTGGTCAGCCCCAGCATTTT. Amino acids: CASSYSRGVGQPQHF.

The rearrangement links TRBV18 to TRBJ2-7; D may be TRBD1 or TRBD2 (7 bases each). This CDR3 has 13 residues. V lost 8 bases, J lost 3 bases, and 14 bases lay in between. Germline V gene data show CDR1 as KGHSH and CDR2 as LQKENI. CDR3 sequence: CASASGDSYEQYV. The CDR3 nucleotides are TGTGCCAGCGCCAGCGGGGACAGCTACGAGCAGTACGTC.

This clone showed up just once. This chain connects TRBV15 to TRBJ2-3; D not certain. The V gene lost 0 bases and the J gene lost 4 bases, with 5 bases spanning the gap. The CDR3 is made up of 13 amino acids. Germline lookup yields CDR1 LNHNV and CDR2 YYDKDF (reference sequence). Here the CDR3 reads CATSRDLPDTQYF. The CDR3 region has the DNA TGTGCCACCAGCAGAGATCTCCCAGATACGCAGTATTTT. Full variable domain (rest looked up from reference TRBV15 and TRBJ2-3): DAMVIQNPRYQVTQFGKPVTLSCSQTLNHNVMYWYQQKSSQAPKLLFHYYDKDFNNEADTPDNFQSRRPNTSFCFLDIRSPGLGDTAMYLCATSRDLPDTQYFGPGTRLTVL.

This clone has a single count. The rearrangement uses TRBV4-3 and TRBJ1-5; D remains unclear. Trimming cost V 4 bases and J 0 bases, with 16 bases left between them. The CDR3 contains 17 residues. Germline values: CDR1 LGHNA, CDR2 YSLEER. The chain's CDR3 is CASSRGMVEGSNQPQHF. The CDR3 DNA reads as TGCGCCAGCAGCCGAGGCATGGTAGAGGGTAGCAATCAGCCCCAGCATTTT.

The genes are TRBV7-9 and TRBJ1-2, with D unclear. The length of the CDR3 is 13 residues. The V and J ends lost 4 bases and 3 bases respectively, with 9 bases between them. CDR1 is SEHNR, CDR2 FQNEAQ, per germline (reference sequence). The CDR3 bases are TGTGCCAGCAGCTCGACGCACTACTATGGCTACACCTTC. It translates to CASSSTHYYGYTF.

The chain has TRBV2 and TRBJ2-5; D tentatively reads TRBD1 or TRBD2 (5 bases each). The germline V gene encodes CDR1 SNHLY and CDR2 FYNNEI. The CDR3 is made up of 15 amino acids. V was pared by 5 bases and J by 1 base, with 14 bases between. The CDR3 here is CASSRDGRVQETQYF. The CDR3 coding sequence is TGTGCCAGCAGTCGGGACGGAAGGGTCCAAGAGACCCAGTACTTC.

The V and J genes are TRBV30 and TRBJ1-2, with 11 bases lining up with TRBD1. The CDR3 runs 16 residues. Germline CDR1 and CDR2: GTSNPN and SVGIG (reference sequence). J was trimmed by 6 bases and V by 1 base; bases with no gene match: 10. The CDR3 region is CAWSEKRGTGGNGYTF. Here the CDR3 DNA reads TGTGCCTGGAGTGAAAAAAGGGGGACAGGGGGAAATGGCTACACCTTC. The entire variable domain, with the rest obtained from reference TRBV30 and TRBJ1-2, is as follows: SQTIHQWPATLVQPVGSPLSLECTVEGTSNPNLYWYRQAAGRGLQLLFYSVGIGQISSEVPQNLSASRPQDRQFILSSKKLLLSDSGFYLCAWSEKRGTGGNGYTFGSGTRLTVV.

The chain couples TRBV24-1 to TRBJ2-7; D unclear. Germline-derived CDR1 and CDR2 are KGHDR and SFDVKD. V lost 5 bases to trimming and J lost 3 bases, with 7 bases between them. This CDR3 comprises 12 residues. The CDR3 protein is CATSASIYEQYF. CDR3 DNA sequence: TGTGCCACCAGTGCCTCCATCTACGAGCAGTACTTC.

This chain connects TRBV23-1 to TRBJ2-1, with D tentatively TRBD2 (6 bases). TRBV23-1 falls under the ORF class, with uncertain function. Trimming removed 4 bases at V and 2 bases at J, with 12 bases between. The CDR3 runs to 15 residues. The CDR3 protein is CASSLVEGPYNEQFF. In DNA, the CDR3 is TGCGCCAGCAGTCTTGTGGAGGGACCCTACAATGAGCAGTTCTTC.